This TCR beta chain came from a study of blood T cell repertoires in COVID-19. Study at large: From the United States, Italy and Spain came samples of acute and convalescent COVID-19. From T cells, B-cell-depleted T cells, or PBMCs came the material, which was cDNA or gDNA.

Original data processing: The authors estimated nucleated cell counts from reference gene primer amplification. The table came from immunoSEQ multiplex PCR; TCRdb's copy has only in-frame clones and leaves some out. The V and J calls and clone size come from that table; D and trimming were worked out from the DNA. The table has roughly 130,000 clones, around 75% seen once. Germline V lookup: CDR1 SGHRS, CDR2 YFSETQ. The CDR3 is 15 amino acids. V shed 4 bases and J 3 bases; nucleotides not matched to a gene: 4. This rearrangement joins TRBV5-1 to TRBJ1-2, with 12 nucleotides matching TRBD1. The clonotype was recovered from a woman in her seventies with COVID-19, enrolled during active disease. Sequencing input: peripheral blood. CDR3 nucleotides: TGCGCCAGCAGCCCTGGGGACAGGGGGCACTATGGCTACACCTTC. It codes for CASSPGDRGHYGYTF.